The TCR beta chain under discussion was sequenced for a study of T cell responses to AZD1222 COVID-19 vaccine (dated by TCRdb to 2020 to 2023). In the study overall: TCR sequencing was performed for about 250 trial participants, of whom approximately 200 were given two doses of AZD1222 and some 25 were given two doses of MenACWY control vaccine. Enrollment into the trials was organized by age into subgroups of 18-55, 56-69 and 70-plus years, and those subgroups contained roughly 150, 30 and 60 TCR-sequenced participants, respectively. General study outcomes and caveats: Conclusions about previously exposed vaccinees are limited because only six or seven AZD1222 recipients were SARS-CoV-2 seropositive at baseline. Because no day 14 peak-response samples were available, the repertoires could be characterized only after the peak T cell response. Most participants were white British and females outnumbered males, and the authors suggested that clonal diversity may have been underestimated. Spike-specific TCR breadth and depth rose significantly after two AZD1222 doses compared with day 0 and with MenACWY recipients. The 56-69-year group was small, and its depth increase did not reach significance, likely because of low power. Reportedly, almost half of the unique spike-specific TCRs recognized epitopes lying outside the regions that are mutated in the B.1.351 and B.1.1.7 variants. The whole spike protein was spanned by vaccine-associated CD4 TCRs, and dominant responses were seen in regions 160-218 and 743-854.

In regard to this clone: Its antigen is still unknown. Base qualities were left out, and no much larger clone turns up one base away.

Reading the label with the study, this specimen's time point is: about 28 days (+/-7) after the second vaccine dose. In light of the paper, this sample's treatment or condition label describes: meningococcal conjugate vaccine given as trial control. The vaccinee samples were drawn from two UK trials, COV001 and COV002, one of which was a single-blind randomized controlled phase 2/3 trial testing AZD1222 (ChAdOx1 nCoV-19) in healthy adults. For TCRbeta chain sequencing, PBMC samples were collected from trial participants at day 0 and at day 28 after the second dose. The CDR3 regions of human TCRbeta chains were analyzed by immunosequencing. The authors' analysis ran thus. Repertoire TCRs were matched against a reference library of SARS-CoV-2-specific TCRs generated with the MIRA antigen-specificity platform. Breadth was defined as the fraction of unique TCRs that were SARS-CoV-2-associated, and depth was defined as the fraction of total T cells that were SARS-CoV-2-associated. Using the MIRA data, each spike-specific TCR was mapped to the spike region that the TCR reacts to and placed in a CD4 or CD8 class. Log10-transformed breadth and depth values were compared by one-way ANOVA with Sidak's multiple comparisons tests. The source is immuneACCESS, and TCRdb retained only in-frame sequences with V and J called. Part of the clones is not carried over; for the studies checked, unresolved V genes explain less than half of this, and the remainder is unexplained. V and J calls and clone size follow that table, whereas D and trimming were derived from the DNA. The sample has approximately 190,000 clones on record, approximately 92% of them singletons. The ten largest clones add up to less than 4.5% of the sample.

From the cysteine up to the phenylalanine, the CDR3 has a length of 16 residues. The CDR3 DNA has 48 bases and is translated from base 1. V is shortened by 4 bases, J by 4 bases, and the region joining them spans 17 bases. CDR1 and CDR2, looked up from the germline V gene, are SGHVS and FQNEAQ. The chain uses TRBV7-8 and TRBJ1-3; the D gene assignment is ambiguous. The sample consisted of peripheral blood, taken 28 days after the second dose of the MenACWY control vaccine. The clonotype originates from an adult who received the MenACWY meningococcal vaccine as a control. The nucleotide sequence is given as TGTGCCAGCAGCTCCCCAAAGAGACAACCCGGAAACACCATATATTTT. This encodes CASSSPKRQPGNTIYF.